Below are 3 T cell receptor beta chains sequenced from a single sample in a study of blood T cell repertoires in COVID-19. Here immunoSEQ multiplex PCR was the method, and the copy in TCRdb shows in-frame clones only, minus some. The data hold over 300,000 clones, with around 80% observed a single time. The sequencing sample was made of peripheral blood. The receptors originated from a woman in her fifties or sixties with acute or convalescent COVID-19.

V gene TRBV20-1 combines with J gene TRBJ2-1, with 11 bases that match TRBD1. V was pared by 3 bases and J by 8 bases, with 12 bases of the junction left unmatched. CDR1 is DFQATT, CDR2 SNEGSKA, per germline (reference sequence). The CDR3 consists of 16 residues. The DNA of the CDR3 is TGCAGTGCTAGTGGTGGTCTTAGGACAGGGGGCTATGAGCAGTTCTTC. This gives the protein CSASGGLRTGGYEQFF.

The CDR3 sequence: CASSQALSGTGGYGYTF. For the CDR3, the DNA is TGCGCCAGCAGCCAAGCCTTATCCGGGACAGGGGGGTATGGCTACACCTTC. This rearrangement joins TRBV4-3 to TRBJ1-2; 11 bases fit TRBD1. There are 17 residues in the CDR3. Trimming at V came to 1 base and at J to 5 bases, leaving 9 bases not matched to a gene. CDR1 and CDR2 (germline): LGHNA, YSLEER.

DNA for the CDR3: TGTGCCTGGTCCGGGACAGGGGGTCCCTATAGCAATCAGCCCCAGCATTTT. This encodes CAWSGTGGPYSNQPQHF. The chain couples TRBV30 to TRBJ1-5; TRBD1 matches 11 bases. V shed 5 bases, J shed 0 bases, and the junction held 9 bases outside the gene matches. CDR1 is GTSNPN and CDR2 is SVGIG in the germline V gene (reference sequence). The CDR3 has 17 residues.